This paragraph reports one T cell receptor beta chain. Its antigen is unidentified. This sample was taken from a study of response to subunit inactivated influenza vaccine. Study-wide results and limits: With each seasonal influenza vaccination, the authors suggested, few new T cells are recruited.

Germline V gives CDR1 DFQATT, CDR2 SNEGSKA (reference sequence). The CDR3 is 11 amino acids. V was cut by 2 bases and J by 4 bases, with 6 bases left in between. TCRdb fed the RT-PCR reads into MiXCR, producing one record per CDR3 protein. The sample has approximately 530,000 distinct CDR3 sequences, around 8% seen once. Here the sequenced sample was PBMCs from blood, taken around 25 months after vaccination. The clonotype originates from a man aged 50 to 69 who received an inactivated influenza vaccine. The chain has TRBV20-1 and TRBJ2-7; D is uncertain. DNA of the CDR3: TGCAGTGCTAGACATGTATACGAGCAGTACTTC. Its protein is CSARHVYEQYF.